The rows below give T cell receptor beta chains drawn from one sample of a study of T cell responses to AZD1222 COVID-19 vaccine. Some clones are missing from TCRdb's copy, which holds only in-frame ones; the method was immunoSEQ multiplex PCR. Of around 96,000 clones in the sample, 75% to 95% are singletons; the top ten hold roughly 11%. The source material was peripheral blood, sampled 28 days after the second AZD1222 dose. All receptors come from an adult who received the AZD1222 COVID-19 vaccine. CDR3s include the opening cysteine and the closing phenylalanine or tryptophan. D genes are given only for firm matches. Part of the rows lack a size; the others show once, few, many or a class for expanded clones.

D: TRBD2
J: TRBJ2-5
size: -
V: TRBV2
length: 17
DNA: TGTGCCAGTACTGAATCCCCTAGCGGGGGGGCCGAGGAGACCCAGTACTTC
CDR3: CASTESPSGGAEETQYF

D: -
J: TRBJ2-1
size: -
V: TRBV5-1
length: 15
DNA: TGCGCCAGCAGCCCGGGGACTGTACCCTACAATGAGCAGTTCTTC
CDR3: CASSPGTVPYNEQFF

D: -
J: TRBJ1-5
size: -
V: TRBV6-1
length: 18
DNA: TGTGCCAGCAGTGACCGCAACTTTCAGGGCTATAGCAATCAGCCCCAGCATTTT
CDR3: CASSDRNFQGYSNQPQHF

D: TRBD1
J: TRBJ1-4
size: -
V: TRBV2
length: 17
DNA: TGTGCCAGCCGGAGGACAGGCGCCAGGGGATATAATGAAAAACTGTTTTTT
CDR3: CASRRTGARGYNEKLFF

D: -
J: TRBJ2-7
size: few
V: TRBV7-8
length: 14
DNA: TGTGCCAGCACCCCAGAGAGTTTAACCTACGAGCAGTACTTC
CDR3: CASTPESLTYEQYF

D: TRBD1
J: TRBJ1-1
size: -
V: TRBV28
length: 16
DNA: TGTGCCAGCAGTTCCCTGGGGACAGGAACCCCCATGGGAGCTTTCTTT
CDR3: CASSSLGTGTPMGAFF

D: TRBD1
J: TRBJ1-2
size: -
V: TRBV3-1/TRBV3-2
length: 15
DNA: TGTGCCAGCAGCCCTACAGGGGGACAGGGACCTGGCTACACCTTC
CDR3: CASSPTGGQGPGYTF

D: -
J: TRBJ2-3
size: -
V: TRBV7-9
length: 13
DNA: TGTGCCAGCAGCTTAATGGTCTTGGATACGCAGTATTTT
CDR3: CASSLMVLDTQYF

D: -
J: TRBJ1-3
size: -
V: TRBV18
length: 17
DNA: TGTGCCAGCTCACCAAAGAACAGATTCCGTTCTGGAAACACCATATATTTT
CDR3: CASSPKNRFRSGNTIYF

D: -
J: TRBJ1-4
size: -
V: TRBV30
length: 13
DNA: TGTGCCTGGAGAGGGGCGAATAATGAAAAACTGTTTTTT
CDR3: CAWRGANNEKLFF

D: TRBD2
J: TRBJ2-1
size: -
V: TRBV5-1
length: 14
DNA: TGCGCCAGCAGGCGGACTAGCGGGGGGACTGAGCAGTTCTTC
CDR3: CASRRTSGGTEQFF

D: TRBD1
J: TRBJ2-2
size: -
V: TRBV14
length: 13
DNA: TGTGCCAGCAGCCAACAGGGGGCCGGGGAGCTGTTTTTT
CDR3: CASSQQGAGELFF

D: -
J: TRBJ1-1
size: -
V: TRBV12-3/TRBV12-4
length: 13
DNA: TGTGCCAGCAGTTGGACTTCGGGAGGCGAAGCTTTCTTT
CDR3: CASSWTSGGEAFF

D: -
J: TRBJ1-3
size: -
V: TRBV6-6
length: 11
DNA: TGTGCCAGCAAGTCGCCAAACACCATATATTTT
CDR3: CASKSPNTIYF

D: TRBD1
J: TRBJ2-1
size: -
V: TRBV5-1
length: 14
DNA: TGCGCCAGCAGCCAAGGACAGGTTTACAATGAGCAGTTCTTC
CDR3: CASSQGQVYNEQFF

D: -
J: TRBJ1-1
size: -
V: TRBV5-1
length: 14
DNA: TGCGCCAGCAGCTCACAGATTCAGGGCACTGAAGCTTTCTTT
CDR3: CASSSQIQGTEAFF

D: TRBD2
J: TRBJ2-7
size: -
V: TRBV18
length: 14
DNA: TGTGCCAGCTCCCTAGCGGGTAGCCTATACGAGCAGTACTTC
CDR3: CASSLAGSLYEQYF

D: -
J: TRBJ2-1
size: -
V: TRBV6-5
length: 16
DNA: TGTGCCAGCAGTTACTCGCATACCTTACAGGGAAATGAGCAGTTCTTC
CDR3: CASSYSHTLQGNEQFF

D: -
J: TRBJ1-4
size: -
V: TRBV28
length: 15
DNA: TGTGCCAGCACCCAGGGGTGGGGAATGGGAGAAAAACTGTTTTTT
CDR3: CASTQGWGMGEKLFF

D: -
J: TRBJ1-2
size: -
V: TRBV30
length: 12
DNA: TGTGCCTGGAGTGGTCGATTCTATGGCTACACCTTC
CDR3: CAWSGRFYGYTF

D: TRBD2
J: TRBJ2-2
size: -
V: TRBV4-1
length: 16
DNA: TGCGCCAGCAGCCGCGCGGGGGGGCACGGCACCGGGGAGCTGTTTTTT
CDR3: CASSRAGGHGTGELFF

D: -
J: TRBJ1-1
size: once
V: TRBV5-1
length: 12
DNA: TGCGCCAGCAGCTTCGGGGGCACTGAAGCTTTCTTT
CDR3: CASSFGGTEAFF

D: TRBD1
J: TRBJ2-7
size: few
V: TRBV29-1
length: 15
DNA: TGCAGCGTTGAGGGTGGGGGACAGAGAGCCTACGAGCAGTACTTC
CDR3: CSVEGGGQRAYEQYF

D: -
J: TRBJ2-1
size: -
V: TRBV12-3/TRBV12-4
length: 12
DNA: TGTGCCAGCACCGTTCTGAGCGCTGAGCAGTTCTTC
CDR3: CASTVLSAEQFF

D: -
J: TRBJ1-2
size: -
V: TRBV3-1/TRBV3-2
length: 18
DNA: TGTGCCAGCAGCCAAGGACCCCTTACAGGGCTGGGTACCTATGGCTACACCTTC
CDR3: CASSQGPLTGLGTYGYTF

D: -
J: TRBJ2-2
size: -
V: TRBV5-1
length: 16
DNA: TGCGCCAGCAGCTTGACTAAGGAGGGGAACACCGGGGAGCTGTTTTTT
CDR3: CASSLTKEGNTGELFF

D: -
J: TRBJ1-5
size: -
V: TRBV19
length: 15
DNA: TGTGCCAGTAGCCGCCGGGATCGCGGTGATCAGCCCCAGCATTTT
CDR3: CASSRRDRGDQPQHF